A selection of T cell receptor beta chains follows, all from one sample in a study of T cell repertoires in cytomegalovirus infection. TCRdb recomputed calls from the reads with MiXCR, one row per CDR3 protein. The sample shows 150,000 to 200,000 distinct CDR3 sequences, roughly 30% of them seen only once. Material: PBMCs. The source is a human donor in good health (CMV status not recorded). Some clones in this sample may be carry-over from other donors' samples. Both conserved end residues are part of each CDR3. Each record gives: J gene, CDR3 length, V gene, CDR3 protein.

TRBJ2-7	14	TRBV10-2	CASSEASLGGEQYF
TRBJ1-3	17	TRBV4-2	CASSRNAGPGSGNTIYF
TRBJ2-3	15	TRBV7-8	CASSKTGASTDTQYF
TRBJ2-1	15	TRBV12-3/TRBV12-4	CASKKGTGAYNEQFF
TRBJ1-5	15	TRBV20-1	CSARSTGYSNQPQHF
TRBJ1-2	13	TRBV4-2	CASSQDSDSINTF
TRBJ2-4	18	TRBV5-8	CASSTWRGAWLAKNIQYF
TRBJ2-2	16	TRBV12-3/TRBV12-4	CASSRQGARGTGELFF
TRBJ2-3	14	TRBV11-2	CASSRGAGADTQYF
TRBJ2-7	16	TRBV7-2	CASSLKSGLPSYELYF
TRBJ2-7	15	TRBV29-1	CSVLTGPMQPYEQYF
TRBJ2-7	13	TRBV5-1	CASSPTISYEQYF
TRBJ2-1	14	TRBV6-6	CASSSRTVNNEQFF
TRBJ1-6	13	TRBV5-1	CASSLDYNSPLHF
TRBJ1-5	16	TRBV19	CASSIGGTISNQPQHF
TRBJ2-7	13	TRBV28	CASRRQGQYEQYF
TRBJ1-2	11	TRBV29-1	CSVEGGKGYTF
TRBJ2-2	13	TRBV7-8	CASAGENTGELFF
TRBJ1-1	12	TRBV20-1	CSAEQGGAEAFF
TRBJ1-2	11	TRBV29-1	CSAPFNYGYTF
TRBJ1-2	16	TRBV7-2	CASSLARGEQGIGYTF
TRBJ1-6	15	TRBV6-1	CASSEGGTTGSPLHF
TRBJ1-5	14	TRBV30	CAWSIGTDNQPQHF
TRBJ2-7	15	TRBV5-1	CASSSGQGATYEQYF
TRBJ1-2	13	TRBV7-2	CASSLVGNGGYTF
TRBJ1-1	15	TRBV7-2	CASSLVMGGNTEAFF
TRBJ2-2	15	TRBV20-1	CSARPLASNTGELFF
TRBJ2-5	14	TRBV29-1	CSVEDRAGEETQYF
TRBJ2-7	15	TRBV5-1	CASSLEASNPHEQYF
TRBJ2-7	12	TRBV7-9	CASSAYGYEQYF
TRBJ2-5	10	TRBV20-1	CSAYKGYQYF
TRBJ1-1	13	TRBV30	CACDRGLGTEAFF
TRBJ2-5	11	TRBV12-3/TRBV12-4	CASSPDMNQYF
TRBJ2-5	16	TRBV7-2	CASSEAGQRRGETQYF
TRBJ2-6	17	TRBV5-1	CASSFAAGGSGANVLTF
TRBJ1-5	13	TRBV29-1	CSAAWAENQPQHF
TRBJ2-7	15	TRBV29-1	CSGSPGAGISYEQYF
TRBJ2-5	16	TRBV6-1	CASSPKETSGVETQYF
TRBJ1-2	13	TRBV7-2	CASSFPGTYGYTF
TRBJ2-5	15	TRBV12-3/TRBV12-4	CASSQADRLQETQYF